This T cell receptor beta chain stems from a study of STAT3 mutations in large granular lymphocyte leukemia (dated by TCRdb to about 2019). A note on the overall study: Canonical activating STAT3 mutations were detected in roughly half of the longitudinally sequenced T-LGLL patients. More than half of T-LGLL patients received one or more immunosuppressive therapy regimens, with hematologic response in less than 50% of those treated. Serial deep sequencing of TCRbeta CDR3 and STAT3 was performed in patients with T-cell large granular lymphocyte leukemia to reconstruct clonal hierarchy and dynamics. From an initial cohort of roughly 220 LGL patients, about 19 representative T-LGLL cases were picked for longitudinal TCRbeta and STAT3 sequencing. A couple of patients with natural killer LGL leukemia were also sequenced longitudinally as controls within the study. Each patient was sequenced at an average of around 3.8 time points, ranging from 2 to 8 samplings. Overall study outcomes, separate from this receptor: TCR clonotype switching after therapy was observed in about 35% of the 18 patients, and all newly emerging clones were found to be STAT3 wild type. Several patients had a dominant TCR clone burden greater than the STAT3 mutant burden, which suggests that the STAT3 mutation arose secondarily within a clone that had already expanded. All T-LGLL patients had at least one immunodominant TCRbeta clonotype, and roughly half had multiple immunodominant subclonotypes. Since codominant clonotypes persisted in some patients, a small but highly pathogenic clone may have gone undetected. The linking of therapy response to changes in TCR clonal burden was complicated by variable intervals between samplings and differing treatment regimens. Because no samples were available when a clone first appeared, clonal expansion was inferred from samplings taken at other points.

An Illumina MiSeq was used to sequence the TCRbeta libraries, yielding an average of about 42,000 productive templates per sample. The immunoSEQ assay, which uses multiplex PCR amplification, was used to generate TCRbeta CDR3 libraries. From the authors' description of their analysis: Repertoire diversity was calculated as previously defined, with values near 0 taken to indicate extremely monoclonal samples. TCRdb carries this immuneACCESS record with in-frame sequences only. Its versions omit some clonotypes, under half of them owing to an unresolved V gene in the studies checked, with the rest unexplained. V and J calls and clone size follow that table, whereas D and trimming were derived from the DNA. The sample records tens of thousands of clones, roughly 77% of which are singletons. Together, the top ten hold about 0.45% of the sample. Worth noting for this clone: What antigen it recognizes has not been identified. No base-level quality is on record; no much larger clone is a single base apart.

The same DNA, extracted from blood mononuclear cells, served for both TCR sequencing and STAT3 sequencing. Including the terminal cysteine and phenylalanine, the CDR3 comprises 16 residues. The CDR3 DNA has 48 bases and is translated from base 1. V ends up 0 bases short and J 7 bases short, with an unmatched junction base count of 6. CDR1 and CDR2, looked up from the germline V gene, are ENHRY and SYGVKD. The receptor was isolated from a human donor with T large granular lymphocyte leukemia. Some clones in this sample may be carry-over from other donors' samples. The receptor chain draws on TRBV10-3 and TRBJ1-6; TRBD1 agrees with 7 junctional bases. What was sequenced was PBMCs. The CDR3 sequence is CAISESIQGGNSPLHF. The nucleotide sequence reads TGTGCCATCAGTGAGTCGATCCAGGGGGGGAATTCACCCCTCCACTTT.